Listed below are T cell receptor beta chains from one sample, sequenced in a study of cytomegalovirus exposure and HLA in healthy donors. TCRdb keeps only in-frame clones here, not all; method: immunoSEQ multiplex PCR. The sample includes roughly 200,000 clones, 9.5% to 15% of them seen just once. Sequenced material: PBMCs. These receptors were taken from a man in his fifties or sixties in good health and CMV-seropositive. The CDR3 runs from the conserved cysteine through the conserved F or W. Each record gives: J gene, D gene, V gene, clone size, CDR3 DNA, CDR3 protein. A D gene is named only where the DNA matches it firmly. Clone size is given for some rows only: seen once, a few or many times, or a class if the clone is expanded.

J gene: TRBJ2-3
D gene: .
V gene: TRBV5-4
clone size: .
CDR3 DNA: TGTGCCAGCAGCTTGAGTAGCGCTCGCACAGATACGCAGTATTTT
CDR3 protein: CASSLSSARTDTQYF

J gene: TRBJ1-6
D gene: TRBD1
V gene: TRBV28
clone size: .
CDR3 DNA: TGTGCCAGCAGTTCCCCTCGTCCCGGGACAGGGGGGCTGTTTCGTAATTCACCCCTCCACTTT
CDR3 protein: CASSSPRPGTGGLFRNSPLHF

J gene: TRBJ1-4
D gene: TRBD1
V gene: TRBV29-1
clone size: .
CDR3 DNA: TGCAGCGTATTGGACAGGGAAAAACTGTTTTTT
CDR3 protein: CSVLDREKLFF

J gene: TRBJ2-3
D gene: .
V gene: TRBV5-6
clone size: .
CDR3 DNA: TGTGCCAGCAGCCCGAGAGACCGGGCAGATACGCAGTATTTT
CDR3 protein: CASSPRDRADTQYF

J gene: TRBJ1-1
D gene: TRBD1
V gene: TRBV29-1
clone size: few
CDR3 DNA: TGCAGCGTCGCTTACAGGGGAGACACTGAAGCTTTCTTT
CDR3 protein: CSVAYRGDTEAFF

J gene: TRBJ1-6
D gene: TRBD1
V gene: TRBV18
clone size: .
CDR3 DNA: TGTGCCAGCTCCCCAGACAGGGGGAATTCACCCCTCCACTTT
CDR3 protein: CASSPDRGNSPLHF

J gene: TRBJ1-1
D gene: TRBD1
V gene: TRBV5-1
clone size: .
CDR3 DNA: TGCGCCAGCAGTCGGGACAGGCCTACTGAAGCTTTCTTT
CDR3 protein: CASSRDRPTEAFF

J gene: TRBJ1-5
D gene: .
V gene: TRBV4-2
clone size: few
CDR3 DNA: TGTGCCAGCAGCGCCAGGGGCAGGGATCACAAGGATACTAGCAATCAGCCCCAGCATTTT
CDR3 protein: CASSARGRDHKDTSNQPQHF

J gene: TRBJ2-3
D gene: TRBD2
V gene: TRBV5-6
clone size: few
CDR3 DNA: TGTGCCAGCAGCTTCTTAGCGGGTCCCACAGATACGCAGTATTTT
CDR3 protein: CASSFLAGPTDTQYF

J gene: TRBJ2-5
D gene: .
V gene: TRBV7-3
clone size: few
CDR3 DNA: TGTGCCAGCAGCTTAAACGCAGGGCGCATCGAGACCCAGTACTTC
CDR3 protein: CASSLNAGRIETQYF

J gene: TRBJ1-5
D gene: .
V gene: TRBV9
clone size: few
CDR3 DNA: TGTGCCAGCAGCGCCCTCCCAGGGAACAATCAGCCCCAGCATTTT
CDR3 protein: CASSALPGNNQPQHF

J gene: TRBJ2-1
D gene: .
V gene: TRBV5-1
clone size: few
CDR3 DNA: TGCGCCAGCAGCTTGAGCGGTACGAGAGTGGATGAGCAGTTCTTC
CDR3 protein: CASSLSGTRVDEQFF

J gene: TRBJ2-5
D gene: TRBD2
V gene: TRBV19
clone size: .
CDR3 DNA: TGTGCCAGTAGTGGTGGACTAGCCCAAGAGACCCAGTACTTC
CDR3 protein: CASSGGLAQETQYF

J gene: TRBJ2-5
D gene: .
V gene: TRBV7-2
clone size: .
CDR3 DNA: TGTGCCAGCAGCCCAGGACGGGGAGAGAGGACCCAGTACTTC
CDR3 protein: CASSPGRGERTQYF

J gene: TRBJ2-5
D gene: TRBD1
V gene: TRBV5-5
clone size: few
CDR3 DNA: TGTGCCAGCAGCTTGGGGGGACAGGGGGCCCAAGAGACCCAGTACTTC
CDR3 protein: CASSLGGQGAQETQYF

J gene: TRBJ2-3
D gene: TRBD2
V gene: TRBV4-1
clone size: few
CDR3 DNA: TGCGCCAGCAGCCCCAGCGGGCGGGGGGCGGTGGGCACAGATACGCAGTATTTT
CDR3 protein: CASSPSGRGAVGTDTQYF

J gene: TRBJ2-7
D gene: TRBD2
V gene: TRBV5-8
clone size: few
CDR3 DNA: TGTGCCAGCAGCCCCGGCCCTTTGGGAGCGGGGGTCCACGAGCAGTACTTC
CDR3 protein: CASSPGPLGAGVHEQYF

J gene: TRBJ2-1
D gene: TRBD1
V gene: TRBV9
clone size: .
CDR3 DNA: TGTGCCAGCAGCTTCCGGGACAGCAACAATGAGCAGTTCTTC
CDR3 protein: CASSFRDSNNEQFF

J gene: TRBJ1-1
D gene: .
V gene: TRBV6-5
clone size: .
CDR3 DNA: TGTGCCAGCAGTTGGGTTAGGGGTTCTGAAGCTTTCTTT
CDR3 protein: CASSWVRGSEAFF

J gene: TRBJ1-1
D gene: .
V gene: TRBV7-7
clone size: few
CDR3 DNA: TGTGCTAGCAGGAGGACTGAAGCTTTCTTT
CDR3 protein: CASRRTEAFF

J gene: TRBJ2-5
D gene: TRBD2
V gene: TRBV6-1
clone size: .
CDR3 DNA: TGTGCCAGCAGAGAAGCGGGGGGTAGGGAGACCCAGTACTTC
CDR3 protein: CASREAGGRETQYF

J gene: TRBJ2-5
D gene: .
V gene: TRBV9
clone size: .
CDR3 DNA: TGTGCCAGCAGCGTAGGGGTCGGGGGGCTTGAAGAGACCCAGTACTTC
CDR3 protein: CASSVGVGGLEETQYF

J gene: TRBJ1-2
D gene: TRBD1
V gene: TRBV11-2
clone size: .
CDR3 DNA: TGTGCCAGCAGCCCAGGGGGCCCCTATGGCTACACCTTC
CDR3 protein: CASSPGGPYGYTF

J gene: TRBJ2-1
D gene: TRBD1
V gene: TRBV7-6
clone size: .
CDR3 DNA: TGTGCCAGCAGCTTAACCCCGGGACAGTACAATGAGCAGTTCTTC
CDR3 protein: CASSLTPGQYNEQFF

J gene: TRBJ2-2
D gene: .
V gene: TRBV19
clone size: .
CDR3 DNA: TGTGCCAGTAGTATTGGGACGACAGGGAGGACCGGGGAGCTGTTTTTT
CDR3 protein: CASSIGTTGRTGELFF

J gene: TRBJ1-1
D gene: .
V gene: TRBV18
clone size: .
CDR3 DNA: TGTGCCAGCTCAATTACACGGGAATTGAACACTGAAGCTTTCTTT
CDR3 protein: CASSITRELNTEAFF

J gene: TRBJ1-1
D gene: .
V gene: TRBV7-9
clone size: .
CDR3 DNA: TGTGCCAGCAGCCTAGACGGAGGGCGCACTGAAGCTTTCTTT
CDR3 protein: CASSLDGGRTEAFF

J gene: TRBJ2-1
D gene: TRBD2
V gene: TRBV28
clone size: few
CDR3 DNA: TGTGCCAGCAGACCGGGACTAGCAATCGGTGAGCAGTTCTTC
CDR3 protein: CASRPGLAIGEQFF

J gene: TRBJ1-1
D gene: .
V gene: TRBV6-1
clone size: few
CDR3 DNA: TGTGCCAGCAGGGAAGGGGGGGGTCGGGCTGAAGCTTTCTTT
CDR3 protein: CASREGGGRAEAFF

J gene: TRBJ2-3
D gene: TRBD2
V gene: TRBV6-5
clone size: .
CDR3 DNA: TGTGCCAGCAGAAGCGGGGGGGCCGAGGATACGCAGTATTTT
CDR3 protein: CASRSGGAEDTQYF

J gene: TRBJ1-5
D gene: TRBD1
V gene: TRBV9
clone size: few
CDR3 DNA: TGTGCCAGCAGCGCAGGGACAGGGAACAATCAGCCCCAGCATTTT
CDR3 protein: CASSAGTGNNQPQHF

J gene: TRBJ2-3
D gene: TRBD2
V gene: TRBV5-1
clone size: .
CDR3 DNA: TGCGCCAGCAGCGTCAGACTAGCGGGGGGCCGCACAGATACGCAGTATTTT
CDR3 protein: CASSVRLAGGRTDTQYF

J gene: TRBJ1-3
D gene: .
V gene: TRBV25-1
clone size: few
CDR3 DNA: TGTGCCAGCAGTGAATCCAGGGTTGGAAACACCATATATTTT
CDR3 protein: CASSESRVGNTIYF

J gene: TRBJ2-7
D gene: .
V gene: TRBV29-1
clone size: .
CDR3 DNA: TGCAGCGTTGAAGAGGCCCGCGAGCAGTACTTC
CDR3 protein: CSVEEAREQYF

J gene: TRBJ2-3
D gene: .
V gene: TRBV9
clone size: few
CDR3 DNA: TGTGCCAGCAGCGTAGACTCGAGGAAAACGCAGTATTTT
CDR3 protein: CASSVDSRKTQYF

J gene: TRBJ2-5
D gene: TRBD1
V gene: TRBV7-2
clone size: .
CDR3 DNA: TGTGCCAGCAGCTCGGACAGGGGAAAAGAGACCCAGTACTTC
CDR3 protein: CASSSDRGKETQYF

J gene: TRBJ2-5
D gene: TRBD1
V gene: TRBV15
clone size: few
CDR3 DNA: TGTGCCACCAGCAGAGGACAGGGGACAGAGACCCAGTACTTC
CDR3 protein: CATSRGQGTETQYF

J gene: TRBJ1-3
D gene: .
V gene: TRBV6-4
clone size: .
CDR3 DNA: TGTGCCAGGAGACAGCTCGGTCCCTCTGGAAACACCATATATTTT
CDR3 protein: CARRQLGPSGNTIYF

J gene: TRBJ1-1
D gene: .
V gene: TRBV11-3
clone size: .
CDR3 DNA: TGTGCCAGCAGCTTAGAAGAAGGGGCGGTTCAGTTCTTT
CDR3 protein: CASSLEEGAVQFF

J gene: TRBJ1-4
D gene: .
V gene: TRBV6-5
clone size: .
CDR3 DNA: TGTGCCAGCAGCAAGGATCTGGCGGCTAATGAAAAACTGTTTTTT
CDR3 protein: CASSKDLAANEKLFF

J gene: TRBJ2-5
D gene: TRBD2
V gene: TRBV10-3
clone size: few
CDR3 DNA: TGTGCCACTCAGCGGGGGAACTCGGAGACCCAGTACTTC
CDR3 protein: CATQRGNSETQYF

J gene: TRBJ2-5
D gene: .
V gene: TRBV5-1
clone size: .
CDR3 DNA: TGCGCCAGCAGCCGGGCAGGGTTGTCAGCAGAGACCCAGTACTTC
CDR3 protein: CASSRAGLSAETQYF

J gene: TRBJ2-5
D gene: .
V gene: TRBV7-9
clone size: .
CDR3 DNA: TGTGCCAGCAGCTCCGACAGAAACCAAGAGACCCAGTACTTC
CDR3 protein: CASSSDRNQETQYF

J gene: TRBJ1-5
D gene: .
V gene: TRBV7-2
clone size: .
CDR3 DNA: TGTGCCAGCAGCCCGGACGGGGATCGCCGGCAGCCCCAGCATTTT
CDR3 protein: CASSPDGDRRQPQHF

J gene: TRBJ2-3
D gene: TRBD2
V gene: TRBV5-8
clone size: few
CDR3 DNA: TGTGCCAGCAGCGCCACCGGGACTACTCGCACAGATACGCAGTATTTT
CDR3 protein: CASSATGTTRTDTQYF

J gene: TRBJ1-1
D gene: .
V gene: TRBV5-1
clone size: few
CDR3 DNA: TGCGCCAGCAGCGAGATGAACACTGAAGCTTTCTTT
CDR3 protein: CASSEMNTEAFF

J gene: TRBJ1-1
D gene: .
V gene: TRBV6-5
clone size: once
CDR3 DNA: TGTGCCAGCAGTCCAGAGGGGGGGTTTGGAACTGAAGCTTTCTTT
CDR3 protein: CASSPEGGFGTEAFF

J gene: TRBJ2-3
D gene: TRBD2
V gene: TRBV30
clone size: few
CDR3 DNA: TGTGCCTGGAGAACTACTAGCGTAGTGGATACGCAGTATTTT
CDR3 protein: CAWRTTSVVDTQYF